Following are 23 T cell receptor beta chains from one sample sequenced in a study of T cell repertoires in cytomegalovirus infection. TCRdb re-analysed the reads in MiXCR, keeping a single row per CDR3 protein. The sample shows approximately 550,000 distinct CDR3 sequences, 15% to 20% of them seen only once. Sequenced sample: CD8+ T cells from PBMCs. The origin of the receptors is a human donor in good health (CMV status not recorded). Some clones in this sample may be carry-over from other donors' samples.

This clonotype was seen more than once but under ten times. The chain joins TRBV28 to TRBJ2-7; tentatively, D is TRBD2 (5 bases). V lost 1 base to trimming and J lost 2 bases, with 9 bases between them. CDR1 MDHEN and CDR2 SYDVKM come from the germline V gene. This CDR3 is 14 amino acids long. Here the CDR3 DNA reads TGTGCCAGCAGTTTATACCCAGCGGCCTACGAGCAGTACTTC. Residues: CASSLYPAAYEQYF.

In this sample, this clonotype turned up many times. The chain employs TRBV27 and TRBJ2-5; possible D gene TRBD1, 6 bases. Germline V gene sequence: CDR1 MNHEY, CDR2 SMNVEV (reference sequence). The CDR3 is 15 residues long. V lost 6 bases and J lost 4, with 18 bases in between. This chain's CDR3 is CASRGTPRRGETQYF. Here the CDR3 DNA reads TGTGCCAGCAGGGGGACACCCCGGAGAGGAGAGACCCAGTACTTC.

The genes are TRBV29-1 and TRBJ2-7, with 7 nucleotides matching TRBD1. With 5 bases clipped from V and 0 bases from J, the junction kept 7 bases outside the gene matches. This CDR3 region has 14 residues. Per germline, CDR1 SQVTM and CDR2 ANQGSEA. Here the CDR3 reads CSVLRQGDSYEQYF. CDR3 sequence (DNA): TGCAGCGTTCTACGGCAGGGGGACTCCTACGAGCAGTACTTC.

The chain links TRBV4-1 to TRBJ1-6; D remains unclear. The V end was cut by 3 bases, the J end by 7 bases, with 4 bases between. Looked up from germline, CDR1 is MGHRA and CDR2 is YSYEKL. The CDR3 totals 12 residues. The CDR3 reads CASSHKNSPLHF. The CDR3, as DNA: TGCGCCAGCAGCCACAAGAATTCACCCCTCCACTTT.

This clonotype was picked up many times. This chain joins TRBV5-1 and TRBJ2-3; D not resolved. Deletions cut 6 bases from V and 2 bases from J, with 19 bases between. Germline-derived CDR1 and CDR2 are SGHRS and YFSETQ. The CDR3 spans 16 residues. The CDR3 is CASTPSRLTYTDTQYF. CDR3 bases: TGCGCCAGCACTCCCTCGAGGCTCACTTACACAGATACGCAGTATTTT. Full variable domain (rest looked up from reference TRBV5-1 and TRBJ2-3): KAGVTQTPRYLIKTRGQQVTLSCSPISGHRSVSWYQQTPGQGLQFLFEYFSETQRNKGNFPGRFSGRQFSNSRSEMNVSTLELGDSALYLCASTPSRLTYTDTQYFGPGTRLTVL.

This clonotype showed up many times. V usage is TRBV7-2 and J usage is TRBJ2-3; 9 bases line up with TRBD2. CDR1 SGHTA and CDR2 FQGNSA come from the germline V gene. The CDR3 contains 13 residues. The V gene end was trimmed by 6 bases and the J gene end by 4 bases; junction bases not matched to a gene: 2. The CDR3 protein is CASSSGGSDTQYF. The CDR3, as DNA: TGTGCCAGCAGTAGCGGGGGCTCAGATACGCAGTATTTT.

This clonotype has a count of ten or more. The J gene is TRBJ2-1, the V gene TRBV28, with 11 positions matching TRBD2. This CDR3 contains 15 residues. Germline V lookup: CDR1 MDHEN, CDR2 SYDVKM. V shed 8 bases and J 4 bases; nucleotides not matched to a gene: 7. CDR3 sequence (DNA): TGTGCCAGCGGGATAGCGGGAGGGGGGTACAATGAGCAGTTCTTC. Its translation: CASGIAGGGYNEQFF.

The chain combines TRBV27 with TRBJ2-7; no firm D call. Germline CDR1 and CDR2: MNHEY and SMNVEV (reference sequence). Between the trimmed V and J ends, which lost 1 base and 3 bases, there was a span of 10 bases. This CDR3 region has 14 residues. CDR3 loop: CASSLLAQNYEQYF. The CDR3, as DNA: TGTGCCAGCAGTTTATTAGCCCAGAACTACGAGCAGTACTTC.

This clonotype was found many times. The chain uses TRBV19 and TRBJ1-6, with no clear D. V lost 3 bases and J 3 bases, leaving 6 bases between the germline ends. Germline V gene sequence: CDR1 LNHDA, CDR2 SQIVND (reference sequence). The CDR3 is made up of 14 amino acids. The CDR3 protein is CASSMNSYNSPLHF. The CDR3 coding sequence is TGTGCCAGTAGTATGAACAGCTATAATTCACCCCTCCACTTT.

This clonotype showed up many times. The rearrangement joins TRBV7-6 to TRBJ2-7, with TRBD2 as a possible D gene (5 bases). Germline V gene lookup returns CDR1 SGHVS and CDR2 FNYEAQ. The CDR3 runs 17 residues. V lost 0 bases to trimming and J lost 1 base, with 16 bases between them. The CDR3 DNA follows: TGTGCCAGCAGCTTAGCGCTGACTACTATAAATTCCTACGAGCAGTACTTC. Its translation: CASSLALTTINSYEQYF.

Concerning this clonotype itself: The conserved closing phenylalanine or tryptophan is absent in this CDR3, likely reflecting a read error. J is TRBJ2-5 and V is TRBV3-1; D remains unclear. The CDR3 covers 15 residues. Germline lookup yields CDR1 LGHDT and CDR2 YNNKEL (reference sequence). Between the trimmed V and J ends, which lost 2 bases and 5 bases, there was a span of 15 bases. CDR3: CASSQRRAAQETQYL. The CDR3 DNA follows: TGTGCCAGCAGCCAACGCCGGGCCGCACAGGAGACCCAGTACTTA.

This clonotype has a handful of counts. This chain connects TRBV19 to TRBJ2-1; D unclear. CDR3 length: 17 residues. The V gene's germline CDR1 is LNHDA and CDR2 SQIVND (reference sequence). Trimming pared 0 bases from V and 1 base from J, leaving 13 bases between. The CDR3: CASSIDQRFKSYNEQFF. CDR3 coding DNA: TGTGCCAGTAGTATAGATCAACGGTTTAAATCCTACAATGAGCAGTTCTTC.

This clonotype was detected many times. This rearrangement joins TRBV27 to TRBJ2-7; D might be TRBD2 (6 bases). Germline-derived CDR1 and CDR2 are MNHEY and SMNVEV (reference sequence). CDR3 length: 15 amino acids. The V end lost 2 bases, the J end lost 4 bases, and 15 bases lay between the germline ends. The CDR3 DNA is TGTGCCAGCAGTTTAACCGGAAACGGGGGTTACGAGCAGTACTTC. It yields the protein CASSLTGNGGYEQYF.

Written as DNA, the CDR3 is TGTGCTAGTGGTTCTTACAGGGGCGGGTATTCACCCCTCCACTTT. Protein sequence: CASGSYRGGYSPLHF. The rearrangement uses TRBV12-5 and TRBJ1-6, with 7 bases lining up with TRBD1. Germline CDR1 and CDR2: LGHNT and FRNRAP. The CDR3 sequence is 15 residues long. Trimming at V came to 4 bases and at J to 8 bases, leaving 8 bases not matched to a gene.

This clonotype came up a few times. The J gene is TRBJ1-1, the V gene TRBV4-1, with D tentatively TRBD1 (6 bases). The germline V and J ends were trimmed by 1 base and 5 bases, with 14 bases remaining between them. Per the germline V gene, CDR1 is MGHRA and CDR2 is YSYEKL. This CDR3 region has 15 residues. CDR3 coding DNA: TGCGCCAGCAGCCAAGCTTGGCAGGGGAGGACTGAAGCTTTCTTT. Protein: CASSQAWQGRTEAFF.

As concerns this clonotype: One end of the junction varies from germline; a read error may be responsible. The chain employs TRBV7-3 and TRBJ2-3; TRBD1 matches at 7 bases. Germline lookup yields CDR1 SGHTA and CDR2 FQGTGA. The CDR3 sequence is 13 residues long. CDR3 residues: CASSLTGTDTRYF. The CDR3 DNA reads as TGTGCCAGCAGCCTGACAGGGACAGATACGCGGTATTTT. The variable domain in full, with the rest retrieved from reference TRBV7-3 and TRBJ2-3, is GAGVSQTPSNKVTEKGKYVELRCDPISGHTALYWYRQSLGQGPEFLIYFQGTGAADDSGLPNDRFFAVRPEGSVSTLKIQRTERGDSAVYLCASSLTGTDTRYFGPGTRLTVL.

The rearrangement uses TRBV20-1 and TRBJ2-1, with TRBD1 as a possible D gene (5 bases). Trimming left V 2 bases short and J 9 bases short, with 29 bases between. This CDR3 has 18 residues. Germline CDR1 and CDR2: DFQATT and SNEGSKA (reference sequence). CDR3 amino acids: CSARRWAGQVLQWVEQFF. The CDR3 DNA reads TGCAGTGCTAGACGGTGGGCAGGGCAAGTCTTACAATGGGTTGAGCAGTTCTTC.

The chain uses TRBV9 and TRBJ1-2; D remains unclear. CDR3 length: 14 residues. CDR1 and CDR2 (germline): SGDLS, YYNGEE. V lost 3 bases and J lost 3, with 12 bases in between. The DNA for the CDR3 is TGTGCCAGCAGCGCTCTGGGGAAGGACTATGGCTACACCTTC. It encodes CASSALGKDYGYTF.

This clonotype showed up just a few times. Since a much larger clone is just one base distant, this may be a read error. Lacking the conserved final phenylalanine or tryptophan, this CDR3 likely reflects a read error. This chain connects TRBV7-6 to TRBJ2-1; 8 bases fit TRBD1. The CDR3 runs 15 residues. Looked up from germline, CDR1 is SGHVS and CDR2 is FNYEAQ. The trim removed 4 bases at V and 8 bases at J, leaving 10 bases unmatched. CDR3 sequence reads: CASSSTGDLFDEQFL. In DNA, the CDR3 is TGTGCCAGCAGCTCGACAGGGGATTTATTCGATGAGCAGTTCTTA.

The CDR3 region has the DNA TGTGCCAGCAGTTTTTTAACAGGGGTCACTAATGAAAAACTGTTTTTT. Translation: CASSFLTGVTNEKLFF. This chain joins TRBV28 and TRBJ1-4; 7 nucleotides line up with TRBD1. The CDR3 is made up of 16 amino acids. The trim removed 3 bases at V and 2 bases at J, leaving 6 bases unmatched. Germline assignment: CDR1 MDHEN and CDR2 SYDVKM.

The V gene is TRBV2, the J gene TRBJ2-7, with D perhaps being TRBD1 or TRBD2 (5 bases each). The germline V gene has CDR1 SNHLY and CDR2 FYNNEI. Trimming removed 0 bases from V and 0 bases from J, with 12 bases in between. The CDR3 loop spans 16 amino acids. CDR3 DNA sequence: TGTGCCAGCAGTGAAGCGCTACCGGGGACCTCCTACGAGCAGTACTTC. Translated: CASSEALPGTSYEQYF.

This clonotype was counted only a few times. The chain joins TRBV7-9 to TRBJ2-2, with TRBD2 as a possible D gene (6 bases). The length of the CDR3 is 13 residues. V shed 7 bases and J shed 6 bases, with 12 bases lying between them. Germline values: CDR1 SEHNR, CDR2 FQNEAQ (reference sequence). This CDR3 reads CASTPGGSGELFF. The CDR3 coding sequence is TGTGCCAGCACCCCCGGGGGTTCCGGGGAGCTGTTTTTT.

This clonotype has at least ten counts. This chain joins TRBV28 and TRBJ1-2; D possibly corresponds to TRBD1 (5 bases). Germline-derived CDR1 and CDR2 are MDHEN and SYDVKM. The CDR3 covers 13 residues. Trimming took 2 bases from V and 7 from J, leaving 11 bases between them. CDR3 amino acids: CASSLAPGFGYTF. CDR3 nucleotides: TGTGCCAGCAGTTTAGCCCCAGGGTTTGGCTACACCTTC.